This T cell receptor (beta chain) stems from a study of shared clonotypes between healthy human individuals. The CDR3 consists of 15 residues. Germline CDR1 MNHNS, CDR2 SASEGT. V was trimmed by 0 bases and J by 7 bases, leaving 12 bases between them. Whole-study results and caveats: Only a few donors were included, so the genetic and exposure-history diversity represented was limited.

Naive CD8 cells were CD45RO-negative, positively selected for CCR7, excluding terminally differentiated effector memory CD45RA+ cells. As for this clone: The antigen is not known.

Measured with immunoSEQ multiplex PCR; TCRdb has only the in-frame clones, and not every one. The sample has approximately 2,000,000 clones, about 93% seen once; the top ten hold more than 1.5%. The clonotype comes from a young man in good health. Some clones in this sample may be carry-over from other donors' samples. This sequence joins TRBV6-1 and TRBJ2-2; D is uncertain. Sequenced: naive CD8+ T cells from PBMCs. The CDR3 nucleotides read TGTGCCAGCAGTGAAGCCGAGCCTCACGGCGGGGAGCTGTTTTTT. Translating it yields CASSEAEPHGGELFF.